A single T cell receptor beta chain is shown here with its context. This specimen belongs to a study of blood T cell repertoires in COVID-19. The wider study: The analysed material was cDNA or gDNA that came from T cells, B-cell-depleted T cells, or PBMCs.

The V gene end was trimmed by 0 bases and the J gene end by 9 bases; junction bases not matched to a gene: 8. Germline assignment: CDR1 LGHDT and CDR2 YNNKEL (reference sequence). The CDR3 extends over 17 amino acids. Cohort assignment relied on participant-reported clinical history. Two consecutive negative NP/OP PCR tests, clearance, or resolved symptoms defined Cohort 3 recovery. How the authors handled the data: The authors estimated nucleated cell counts from reference gene primer amplification. TCRdb's table, derived via immunoSEQ multiplex PCR, lists solely in-frame clones and lacks some. The V and J calls and the clone size are those of that table, but D and trimming were determined from the DNA. The sample holds about 330,000 clones, about 85% seen once.

Source material: PBMCs or T cells enriched from blood (not recorded which). The chain has TRBV3-1 (or the pseudogene TRBV3-2) and TRBJ2-1; 13 nucleotides match TRBD2. This sequence was found in a woman under 40 who had recovered from COVID-19. The CDR3 reads CASSQDKGLAGIGEQFF. CDR3 bases: TGTGCCAGCAGCCAAGATAAGGGACTAGCGGGGATAGGTGAGCAGTTCTTC.